This T cell receptor (beta chain) was sequenced in a study of CD8 T cells in Susac syndrome. On the study more broadly: Fewer than ten of the sequenced Susac syndrome patients were in remission, and six had active disease.

Germline loops: CDR1 MGHDK, CDR2 SYGVNS. The V segment lost 3 bases and the J segment 4 bases; nucleotides outside the gene matches: 10. The CDR3 sequence is 16 residues long. RNA, at roughly 0.5 to 1 ug, was reverse transcribed with random hexamers. A single record per CDR3 protein comes from TCRdb applying MiXCR to the immunoSEQ multiplex PCR reads. This table has 95,000 to 150,000 distinct CDR3 sequences, roughly 94% appearing once. The sequenced material came from CD8+ T cells from PBMCs. This TCR derives from a human donor with Susac syndrome. V is TRBV25-1 and J is TRBJ1-1; 8 positions match TRBD1. The CDR3 reads CASSDPQGAVSTEAFF. CDR3 sequence (DNA): TGTGCCAGCAGTGATCCTCAGGGGGCCGTGAGCACTGAAGCTTTCTTT.